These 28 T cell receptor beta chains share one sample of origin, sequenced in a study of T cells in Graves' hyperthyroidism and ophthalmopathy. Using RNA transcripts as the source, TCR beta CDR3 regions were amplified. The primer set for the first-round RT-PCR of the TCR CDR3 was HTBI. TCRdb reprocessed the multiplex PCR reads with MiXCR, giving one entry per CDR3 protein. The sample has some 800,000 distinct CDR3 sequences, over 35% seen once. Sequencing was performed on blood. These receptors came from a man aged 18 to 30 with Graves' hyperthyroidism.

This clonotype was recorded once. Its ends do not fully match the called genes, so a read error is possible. CDR3 protein: CASSRNRYERYF. In nucleotides, the CDR3 is TGTGCCAGCAGCCGGAACCGCTACGAGCGGTACTTC. The V gene is TRBV7-9, the J gene TRBJ2-7, with D uncertain. Germline CDR1 reads SEHNR; CDR2 reads FQNEAQ (reference sequence). There are 12 residues in the CDR3.

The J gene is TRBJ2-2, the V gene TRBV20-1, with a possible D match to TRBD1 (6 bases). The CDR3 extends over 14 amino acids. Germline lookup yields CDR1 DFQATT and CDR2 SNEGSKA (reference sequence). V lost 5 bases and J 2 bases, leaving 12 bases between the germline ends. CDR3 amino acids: CSAPDRRNTGELFF. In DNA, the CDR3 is TGCAGTGCTCCCGACAGGAGAAACACCGGGGAGCTGTTTTTT.

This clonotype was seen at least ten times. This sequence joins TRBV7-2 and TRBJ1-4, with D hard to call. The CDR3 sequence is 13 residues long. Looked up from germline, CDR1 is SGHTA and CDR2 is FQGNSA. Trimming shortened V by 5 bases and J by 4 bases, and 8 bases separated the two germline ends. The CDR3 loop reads CASSRTYNEKLFF. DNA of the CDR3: TGTGCCAGCAGCAGGACTTATAATGAAAAACTGTTTTTT.

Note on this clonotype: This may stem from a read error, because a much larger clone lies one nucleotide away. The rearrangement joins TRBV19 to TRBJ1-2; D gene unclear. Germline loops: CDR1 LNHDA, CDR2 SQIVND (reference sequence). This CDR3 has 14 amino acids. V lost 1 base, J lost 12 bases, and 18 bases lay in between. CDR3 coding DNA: TGTGCCAGTAGTATAGGAGTACAGCTGGAGGGCCACACCTTC. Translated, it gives CASSIGVQLEGHTF. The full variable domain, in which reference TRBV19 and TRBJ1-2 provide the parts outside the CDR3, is DGGITQSPKYLFRKEGQNVTLSCEQNLNHDAMYWYRQDPGQGLRLIYYSQIVNDFQKGDIAEGYSVSREKKESFPLTVTSAQKNPTAFYLCASSIGVQLEGHTFGSGTRLTVV.

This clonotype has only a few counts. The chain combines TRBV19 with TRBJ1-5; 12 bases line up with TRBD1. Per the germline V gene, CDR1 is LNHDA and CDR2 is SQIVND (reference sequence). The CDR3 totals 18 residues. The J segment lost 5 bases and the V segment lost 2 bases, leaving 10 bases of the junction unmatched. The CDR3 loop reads CASSIRVRDRGPYQPQHF. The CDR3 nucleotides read TGTGCCAGTAGTATACGCGTCCGGGACAGGGGGCCTTATCAGCCCCAGCATTTT.

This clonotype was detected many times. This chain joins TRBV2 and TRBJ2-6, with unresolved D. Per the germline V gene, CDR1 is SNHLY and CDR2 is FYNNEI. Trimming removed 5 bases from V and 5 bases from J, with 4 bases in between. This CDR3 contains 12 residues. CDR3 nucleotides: TGTGCCAGCAGTTACAGGGCCAACGTCCTGACTTTC. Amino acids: CASSYRANVLTF.

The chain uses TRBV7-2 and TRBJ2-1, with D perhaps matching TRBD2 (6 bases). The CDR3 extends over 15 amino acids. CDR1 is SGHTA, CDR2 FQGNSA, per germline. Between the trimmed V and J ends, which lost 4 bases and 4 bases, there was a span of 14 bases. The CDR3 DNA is TGTGCCAGCAGCTCTCTAGCGAATAGGTACAATGAGCAGTTCTTC. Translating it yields CASSSLANRYNEQFF.

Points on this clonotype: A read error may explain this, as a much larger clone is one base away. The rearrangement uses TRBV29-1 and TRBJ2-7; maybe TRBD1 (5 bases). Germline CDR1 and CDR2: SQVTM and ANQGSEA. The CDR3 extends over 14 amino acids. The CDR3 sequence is CSVEDRPGSFEQYF. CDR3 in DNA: TGCAGCGTTGAAGATCGGCCAGGGTCCTTCGAGCAGTACTTC.

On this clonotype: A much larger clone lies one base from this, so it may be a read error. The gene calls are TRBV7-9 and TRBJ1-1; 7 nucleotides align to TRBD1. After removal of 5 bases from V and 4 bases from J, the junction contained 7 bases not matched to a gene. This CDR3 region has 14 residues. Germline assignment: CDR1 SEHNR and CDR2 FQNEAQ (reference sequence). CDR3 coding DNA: TGTGCCAGCAGCGACAGGGTTCTGGCCACTGAAGCTTTCTTT. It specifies CASSDRVLATEAFF.

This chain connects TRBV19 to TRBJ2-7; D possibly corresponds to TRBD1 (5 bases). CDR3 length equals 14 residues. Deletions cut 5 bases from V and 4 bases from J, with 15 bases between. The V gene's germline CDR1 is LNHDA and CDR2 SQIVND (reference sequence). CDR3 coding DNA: TGTGCCAGTAGTCCAAACCGACAGTATTACGAGCAGTACTTC. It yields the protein CASSPNRQYYEQYF.

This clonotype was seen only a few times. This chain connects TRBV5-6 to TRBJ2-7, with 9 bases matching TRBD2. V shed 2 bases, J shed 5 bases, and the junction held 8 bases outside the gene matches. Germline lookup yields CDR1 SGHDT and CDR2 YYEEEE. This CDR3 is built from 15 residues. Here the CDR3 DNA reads TGTGCCAGCAGCTTTAGCGGGAGTGGAACCCACGAGCAGTACTTC. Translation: CASSFSGSGTHEQYF.

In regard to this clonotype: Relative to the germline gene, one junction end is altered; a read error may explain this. Here the CDR3 reads CASSSSSGGPTYTQYF. CDR3 nucleotides: TGCGCCAGCAGCTCATCCTCGGGAGGACCCACATATACGCAGTATTTT. V and J are TRBV5-1 and TRBJ2-3; 7 bases match TRBD2. This CDR3 has 16 amino acids. The germline V gene encodes CDR1 SGHRS and CDR2 YFSETQ.

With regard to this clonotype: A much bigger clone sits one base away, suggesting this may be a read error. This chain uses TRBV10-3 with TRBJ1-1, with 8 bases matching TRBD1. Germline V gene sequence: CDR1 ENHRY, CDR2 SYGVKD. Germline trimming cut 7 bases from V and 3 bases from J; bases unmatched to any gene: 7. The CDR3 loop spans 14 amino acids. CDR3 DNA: TGTGCCATCACATCCCAGACAGGGGACACTGAAGCTTTCTTT. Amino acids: CAITSQTGDTEAFF.

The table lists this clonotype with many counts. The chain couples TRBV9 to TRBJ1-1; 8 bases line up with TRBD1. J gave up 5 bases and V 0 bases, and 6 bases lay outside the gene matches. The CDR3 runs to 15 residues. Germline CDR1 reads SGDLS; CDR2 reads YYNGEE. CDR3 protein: CASSVAWTGRTEAFF. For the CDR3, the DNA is TGTGCCAGCAGCGTAGCGTGGACAGGGAGGACTGAAGCTTTCTTT.

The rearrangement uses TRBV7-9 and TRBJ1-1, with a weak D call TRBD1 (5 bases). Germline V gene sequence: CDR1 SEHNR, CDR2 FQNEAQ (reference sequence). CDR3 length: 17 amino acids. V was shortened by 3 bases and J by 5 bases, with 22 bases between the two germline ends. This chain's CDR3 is CASSFSGVVGARTEAFF. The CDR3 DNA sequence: TGTGCCAGCAGCTTCTCGGGAGTTGTCGGGGCGCGAACTGAAGCTTTCTTT.

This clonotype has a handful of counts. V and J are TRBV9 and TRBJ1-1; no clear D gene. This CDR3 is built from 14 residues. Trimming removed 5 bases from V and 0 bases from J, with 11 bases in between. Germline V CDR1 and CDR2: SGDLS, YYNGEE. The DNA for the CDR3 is TGTGCCAGCAGTCGACGGGAGATGAACACTGAAGCTTTCTTT. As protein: CASSRREMNTEAFF.

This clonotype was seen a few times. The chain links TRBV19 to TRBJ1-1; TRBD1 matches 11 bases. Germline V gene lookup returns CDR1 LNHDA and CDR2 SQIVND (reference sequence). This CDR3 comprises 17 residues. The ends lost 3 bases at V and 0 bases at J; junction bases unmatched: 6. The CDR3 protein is CASSMRTGGAMNTEAFF. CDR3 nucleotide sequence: TGTGCCAGTAGTATGCGGACAGGGGGCGCGATGAACACTGAAGCTTTCTTT.

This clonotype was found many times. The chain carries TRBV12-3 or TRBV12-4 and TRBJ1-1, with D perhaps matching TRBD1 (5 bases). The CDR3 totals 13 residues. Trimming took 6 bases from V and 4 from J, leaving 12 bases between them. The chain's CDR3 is CASSPSGRTEAFF. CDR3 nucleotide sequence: TGTGCCAGCAGCCCCTCGGGACGCACTGAAGCTTTCTTT.

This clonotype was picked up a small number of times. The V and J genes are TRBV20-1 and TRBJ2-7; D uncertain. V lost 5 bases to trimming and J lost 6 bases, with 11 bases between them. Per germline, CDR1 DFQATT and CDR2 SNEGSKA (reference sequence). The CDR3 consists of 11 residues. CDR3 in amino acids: CSASHMGEQYF. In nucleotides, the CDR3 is TGCAGTGCTTCTCATATGGGCGAGCAGTACTTC.

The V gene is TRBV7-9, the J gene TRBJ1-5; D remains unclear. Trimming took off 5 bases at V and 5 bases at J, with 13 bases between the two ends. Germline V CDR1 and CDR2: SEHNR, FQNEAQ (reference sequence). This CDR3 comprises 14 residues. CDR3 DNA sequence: TGTGCCAGCAGCGATCTGCGGGAGGATCAGCCCCAGCATTTT. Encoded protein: CASSDLREDQPQHF.

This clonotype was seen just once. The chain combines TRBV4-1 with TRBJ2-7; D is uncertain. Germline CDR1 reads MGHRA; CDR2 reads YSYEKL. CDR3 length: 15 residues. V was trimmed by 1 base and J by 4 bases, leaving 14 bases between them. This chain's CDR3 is CASSQGTGLGYEQYF. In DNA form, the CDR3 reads TGCGCCAGCAGCCAAGGTACGGGTTTGGGATACGAGCAGTACTTC.

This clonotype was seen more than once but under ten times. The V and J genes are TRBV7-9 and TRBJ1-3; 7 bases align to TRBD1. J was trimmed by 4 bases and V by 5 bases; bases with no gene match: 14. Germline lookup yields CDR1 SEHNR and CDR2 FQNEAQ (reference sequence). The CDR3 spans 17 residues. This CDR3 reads CASSRSQGGFEGNTIYF. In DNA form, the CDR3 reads TGTGCCAGCAGCCGATCGCAGGGGGGGTTTGAAGGAAACACCATATATTTT.

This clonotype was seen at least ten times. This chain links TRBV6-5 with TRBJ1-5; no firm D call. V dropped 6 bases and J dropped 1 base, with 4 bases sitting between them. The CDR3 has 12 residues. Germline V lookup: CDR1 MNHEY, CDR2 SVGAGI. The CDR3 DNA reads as TGTGCCAGCAGGAACAGCAATCAGCCCCAGCATTTT. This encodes CASRNSNQPQHF.

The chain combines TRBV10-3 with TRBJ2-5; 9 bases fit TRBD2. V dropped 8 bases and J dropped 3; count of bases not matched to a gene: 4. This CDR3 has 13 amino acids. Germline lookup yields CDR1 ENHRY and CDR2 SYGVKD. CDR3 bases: TGTGCCATCTCCGCGGGGGGGAAAGAGACCCAGTACTTC. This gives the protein CAISAGGKETQYF.

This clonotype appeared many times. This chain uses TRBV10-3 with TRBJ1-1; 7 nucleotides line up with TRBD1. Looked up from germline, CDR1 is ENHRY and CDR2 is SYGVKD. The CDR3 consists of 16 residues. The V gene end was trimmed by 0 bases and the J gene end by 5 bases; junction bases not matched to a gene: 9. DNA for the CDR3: TGTGCCATCAGTGAGTCGCGTGGGACAGCTTGGACTGAAGCTTTCTTT. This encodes CAISESRGTAWTEAFF.

The CDR3 region is CASSRERDTEAFF. The DNA for the CDR3 is TGTGCCAGCAGCAGGGAACGGGACACTGAAGCTTTCTTT. This chain links TRBV9 with TRBJ1-1; D remains unclear. The CDR3 totals 13 residues. V dropped 4 bases and J dropped 3 bases, with 10 bases sitting between them. Germline V gene sequence: CDR1 SGDLS, CDR2 YYNGEE.

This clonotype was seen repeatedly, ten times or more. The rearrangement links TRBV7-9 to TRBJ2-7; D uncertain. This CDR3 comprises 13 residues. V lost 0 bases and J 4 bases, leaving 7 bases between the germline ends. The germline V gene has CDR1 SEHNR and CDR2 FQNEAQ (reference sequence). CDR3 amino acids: CASSLAGFYEQYF. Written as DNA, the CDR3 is TGTGCCAGCAGCTTAGCGGGATTTTACGAGCAGTACTTC.

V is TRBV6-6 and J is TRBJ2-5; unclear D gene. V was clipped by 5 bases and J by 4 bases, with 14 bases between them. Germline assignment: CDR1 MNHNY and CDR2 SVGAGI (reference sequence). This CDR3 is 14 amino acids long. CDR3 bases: TGTGCCAGCAGTGAAGATTGGATCTTAGAGACCCAGTACTTC. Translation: CASSEDWILETQYF.